These 30 T cell receptor beta chains share one sample of origin, sequenced in a study of cytomegalovirus exposure and HLA in healthy donors. A multiplex PCR was run with 60 Vbeta primers and 13 Jbeta primers. The table came from immunoSEQ multiplex PCR; TCRdb's copy has only in-frame clones and leaves some out. The sample includes around 180,000 clones, under 90% of them seen just once. The sequenced sample consisted of PBMCs. The receptor set was obtained from a man younger than 40 in good health and CMV-seropositive.

The chain carries TRBV5-6 and TRBJ2-2, with 11 bases aligning to TRBD2. The length of the CDR3 is 15 residues. The germline V gene encodes CDR1 SGHDT and CDR2 YYEEEE. The trim removed 5 bases at V and 5 bases at J, leaving 5 bases unmatched. CDR3 nucleotides: TGTGCCAGCAGATTTCTAGCGGGGGGAACCGGGGAGCTGTTTTTT. As protein: CASRFLAGGTGELFF.

This clone has only a few counts. The V gene is TRBV18, the J gene TRBJ2-7; 10 bases are shared with TRBD1. The CDR3 runs 17 residues. The J segment lost 4 bases and the V segment lost 0 bases, leaving 9 bases of the junction unmatched. Germline CDR1 KGHSH, CDR2 LQKENI. CDR3 nucleotide sequence: TGTGCCAGCTCACCACCTTACCGGGACAGGGGTCTTTACGAGCAGTACTTC. Protein product: CASSPPYRDRGLYEQYF.

This chain connects TRBV28 to TRBJ1-2, with unresolved D. This CDR3 is built from 15 residues. V gave up 6 bases and J gave up 1 base, with 15 bases separating them. Germline values: CDR1 MDHEN, CDR2 SYDVKM. The DNA of the CDR3 is TGTGCCAGCAGAGTAGCGGGGAAGGATAACTATGGCTACACCTTC. The encoded protein is CASRVAGKDNYGYTF.

This clone has only a few counts. The rearrangement uses TRBV5-8 and TRBJ1-2; D might be TRBD1 (6 bases). CDR1 and CDR2 (germline): SGHTS, YDEGEE. V lost 6 bases and J lost 8, with 23 bases in between. This CDR3 has 15 residues. The CDR3 protein is CASTAQGRGLWGYTF. Written as DNA, the CDR3 is TGTGCCAGCACCGCTCAGGGGAGGGGATTGTGGGGCTACACCTTC.

This chain links TRBV10-1 with TRBJ1-1, with a weak D call TRBD1 (5 bases). CDR1 and CDR2 (germline): WNHNN, SYGVQD (reference sequence). Trimming pared 7 bases from V and 3 bases from J, leaving 12 bases between. CDR3 length: 13 amino acids. The CDR3 is CASKVGEDTEAFF. The CDR3 region has the DNA TGCGCCAGCAAAGTAGGGGAGGACACTGAAGCTTTCTTT.

The chain carries TRBV25-1 and TRBJ1-3; 7 bases are shared with TRBD1. Germline CDR1 is MGHDK and CDR2 is SYGVNS. V shed 7 bases and J 4 bases; nucleotides not matched to a gene: 7. The CDR3 contains 14 residues. CDR3 region: CASTTGTPGNTIYF. In nucleotides, the CDR3 is TGTGCCAGCACGACAGGGACTCCGGGAAACACCATATATTTT. Together with reference TRBV25-1 and TRBJ1-3, the CDR3 gives the full variable domain: EADIYQTPRYLVIGTGKKITLECSQTMGHDKMYWYQQDPGMELHLIHYSYGVNSTEKGDLSSESTVSRIRTEHFPLTLESARPSHTSQYLCASTTGTPGNTIYFGEGSWLTVV.

The V call is TRBV5-1, the J call TRBJ1-1, with D tentatively TRBD1 (6 bases). V lost 0 bases, J lost 2 bases, and 14 bases lay in between. The germline V gene encodes CDR1 SGHRS and CDR2 YFSETQ. The CDR3 totals 16 residues. The CDR3 DNA follows: TGCGCCAGCAGCTTGGCCCCGGCAGGGGCAAACACTGAAGCTTTCTTT. Translated, it gives CASSLAPAGANTEAFF.

The rearrangement joins TRBV28 to TRBJ2-7; weak D call: TRBD2 (6 bases). This CDR3 contains 14 residues. Trimming left V 7 bases short and J 0 bases short, with 13 bases between. Germline V gives CDR1 MDHEN, CDR2 SYDVKM. The CDR3 sequence: CASNGGRISYEQYF. CDR3 nucleotide sequence: TGTGCCAGCAATGGGGGGAGGATCTCCTACGAGCAGTACTTC.

The chain employs TRBV7-9 and TRBJ2-7; D may be TRBD1 (6 bases). With 5 bases removed from V and 3 bases from J, the gap between germline ends came to 20 bases. CDR3 length: 16 residues. Germline loops: CDR1 SEHNR, CDR2 FQNEAQ (reference sequence). The DNA of the CDR3 is TGTGCCAGCAGCCCGACCTGGTGGCAGGGGTACTACGAGCAGTACTTC. Translation: CASSPTWWQGYYEQYF.

This clone was recorded a few times. CDR3 amino acids: CASSRGWGSAYEQYF. The DNA for the CDR3 is TGCGCCAGCAGCCGGGGGTGGGGGTCCGCCTACGAGCAGTACTTC. This chain connects TRBV5-1 to TRBJ2-7; D is perhaps TRBD2 (6 bases). Germline values: CDR1 SGHRS, CDR2 YFSETQ. Trimming removed 4 bases at V and 2 bases at J, with 16 bases between. The CDR3 totals 15 residues.

The chain uses TRBV4-1 and TRBJ2-5; TRBD2 agrees at 7 bases. This CDR3 comprises 15 residues. Germline-derived CDR1 and CDR2 are MGHRA and YSYEKL. With V trimmed by 3 bases and J by 4 bases, 8 bases remained unmatched. The DNA for the CDR3 is TGCGCCAGCAGCCACCTGGGGGGGAGTCGAGAGACCCAGTACTTC. It translates to CASSHLGGSRETQYF.

The J gene is TRBJ2-2, the V gene TRBV7-3, with D maybe TRBD2 (6 bases). Deletions cut 0 bases from V and 5 bases from J, with 7 bases between. The CDR3 runs to 14 residues. Germline loops: CDR1 SGHTA, CDR2 FQGTGA. CDR3 loop: CASSLTGGTGELFF. Here the CDR3 DNA reads TGTGCCAGCAGCTTAACGGGGGGAACCGGGGAGCTGTTTTTT.

The gene calls are TRBV2 and TRBJ2-1, with 7 bases fitting TRBD1. This CDR3 is 15 amino acids long. J lost 3 bases, V lost 6 bases, and 8 bases had no gene match. CDR1 is SNHLY, CDR2 FYNNEI, per germline. For the CDR3, the DNA is TGTGCCAGCAGCGTTGGACAGGTTGACTACAATGAGCAGTTCTTC. The encoded protein is CASSVGQVDYNEQFF.

For this clone: A read error may produce the germline difference seen at one junction end. The chain joins TRBV7-9 to TRBJ1-1, with 7 bases matching TRBD1. CDR3 length equals 16 residues. Looked up from germline, CDR1 is SEHNR and CDR2 is FQNEAQ (reference sequence). CDR3 sequence (DNA): TGTTCCAGCAGCTTAGCATACAGGGGAAGGGACACTGAAGCTTTCTTT. Its protein is CSSSLAYRGRDTEAFF.

In DNA, the CDR3 is TGTGCCAGCAGTCGCGGACAGCTATATTCACCCCTCCACTTT. Translated, it gives CASSRGQLYSPLHF. This sequence joins TRBV27 and TRBJ1-6; tentative D call: TRBD1 (6 bases). The CDR3 sequence is 14 residues long. V lost 5 bases and J 8 bases, leaving 13 bases between the germline ends. Germline-derived CDR1 and CDR2 are MNHEY and SMNVEV (reference sequence).

This chain joins TRBV10-3 and TRBJ1-1, with 9 bases aligning to TRBD1. The CDR3 has 16 residues. Losses at the gene ends were 0 bases for V and 4 bases for J; bases not matched to a gene: 6. Germline-derived CDR1 and CDR2 are ENHRY and SYGVKD. In DNA form, the CDR3 reads TGTGCCATCAGTGAGTCTAATTACAGGGGGCTCACTGAAGCTTTCTTT. It specifies CAISESNYRGLTEAFF.

The CDR3 is CASSSPGTGVSYEQYF. CDR3 bases: TGTGCCAGCAGTTCTCCTGGGACAGGGGTGTCCTACGAGCAGTACTTC. The V gene is TRBV28, the J gene TRBJ2-7, with 10 bases lining up with TRBD1. V shed 4 bases, J shed 1 base, and the junction held 7 bases outside the gene matches. The CDR3 is made up of 16 amino acids. Germline lookup yields CDR1 MDHEN and CDR2 SYDVKM.

The rearrangement joins TRBV5-1 to TRBJ2-3, with TRBD1 matching 9 bases. V lost 4 bases, J lost 3 bases, and 3 bases stayed unmatched. The CDR3 sequence is 14 residues long. CDR1 SGHRS and CDR2 YFSETQ come from the germline V gene. Here the CDR3 reads CASSRGTGTDTQYF. Here the CDR3 DNA reads TGCGCCAGCAGCCGCGGGACAGGGACAGATACGCAGTATTTT.

The chain combines TRBV7-8 with TRBJ2-2; D may be TRBD2 (6 bases). Trimming stripped 1 base from V and 0 bases from J, with 9 bases between. Germline V lookup: CDR1 SGHVS, CDR2 FQNEAQ. CDR3 size: 16 residues. The CDR3 DNA reads TGTGCCAGCAGCTTAGTGGCGGGGACGAACACCGGGGAGCTGTTTTTT. It translates to CASSLVAGTNTGELFF.

V is TRBV27 and J is TRBJ2-5, with D tentatively TRBD2 (6 bases). The J call is uncertain, as TRBJ2-7 better fits the DNA end. Germline V gene data show CDR1 as MNHEY and CDR2 as SMNVEV (reference sequence). The CDR3 contains 13 residues. CDR3 nucleotide sequence: TGTGCCAGCAGTTTACGCGGGGAGTACGAGCAGTACTTC. Translating gives CASSLRGEYEQYF.

V and J are TRBV6-1 and TRBJ2-1; D is unresolved. Germline loops: CDR1 MNHNS, CDR2 SASEGT. The ends were cut back, 7 bases at V and 8 bases at J, with 3 bases in the middle. The CDR3 has 9 amino acids. The CDR3 DNA reads as TGTGCCAGCAACTATGAGCAGTTCTTC. Its translation: CASNYEQFF.

This chain links TRBV30 with TRBJ1-2; tentatively, D is TRBD1 (5 bases). Trimming left V 3 bases short and J 4 bases short, with 15 bases between. The CDR3 extends over 14 amino acids. Germline lookup yields CDR1 GTSNPN and CDR2 SVGIG (reference sequence). In DNA form, the CDR3 reads TGTGCCTGGAGCGTCGGGGGGAGAAGCTATGGCTACACCTTC. Protein product: CAWSVGGRSYGYTF.

This clone was seen once. This chain connects TRBV7-6 to TRBJ2-2, with 8 bases matching TRBD1. Germline lookup yields CDR1 SGHVS and CDR2 FNYEAQ. CDR3 length: 16 amino acids. J was trimmed by 4 bases and V by 6 bases; bases with no gene match: 10. The CDR3 DNA reads TGTGCCAGCAGTCAGACAGGGGCGATGGGCACCGGGGAGCTGTTTTTT. Its protein product is CASSQTGAMGTGELFF. The whole variable domain, filled in from reference TRBV7-6 and TRBJ2-2, reads GAGVSQSPRYKVTKRGQDVALRCDPISGHVSLYWYRQALGQGPEFLTYFNYEAQQDKSGLPNDRFSAERPEGSISTLTIQRTEQRDSAMYRCASSQTGAMGTGELFFGEGSRLTVL.

This chain uses TRBV9 with TRBJ2-7; TRBD2 aligns across 9 bases. Germline CDR1 is SGDLS and CDR2 is YYNGEE. The CDR3 has 16 amino acids. Trimming removed 4 bases from V and 2 bases from J; junction bases left unmatched: 10. This CDR3 reads CASSPPWASGTYEQYF. The CDR3, as DNA: TGTGCCAGCAGCCCCCCCTGGGCTAGCGGGACCTACGAGCAGTACTTC.

The chain joins TRBV5-1 to TRBJ2-3, with 12 bases identical to TRBD2. After removal of 0 bases from V and 1 base from J, the junction contained 9 bases not matched to a gene. The CDR3 totals 19 residues. Germline V gene data show CDR1 as SGHRS and CDR2 as YFSETQ. The CDR3: CASSLVASGGAPGTDTQYF. The DNA of the CDR3 is TGCGCCAGCAGCTTGGTAGCTAGCGGGGGGGCTCCCGGCACAGATACGCAGTATTTT.

This clone was counted a single time. The chain links TRBV25-1 to TRBJ1-1; 7 bases are a match to TRBD1. Germline CDR1 and CDR2: MGHDK and SYGVNS. After removal of 5 bases from V and 5 bases from J, the junction contained 8 bases not matched to a gene. The CDR3 sequence is 14 residues long. The chain's CDR3 is CASSSHRGGTEAFF. The CDR3 DNA follows: TGTGCCAGCAGTTCTCACAGGGGAGGAACTGAAGCTTTCTTT.

This clone was counted once. This rearrangement joins TRBV7-6 to TRBJ2-1; TRBD2 agrees at 7 bases. Germline V CDR1 and CDR2: SGHVS, FNYEAQ. The CDR3 covers 13 residues. The V segment lost 5 bases and the J segment 8 bases; nucleotides outside the gene matches: 6. The chain's CDR3 is CASSPWTRDEQFF. The CDR3 DNA sequence: TGTGCCAGCAGCCCATGGACTAGGGATGAGCAGTTCTTC.

The V gene is TRBV2, the J gene TRBJ1-1, with 9 bases identical to TRBD1. The CDR3 runs to 13 residues. Germline V gene lookup returns CDR1 SNHLY and CDR2 FYNNEI. V lost 6 bases to trimming and J lost 5 bases; unmatched junction nucleotides: 4. CDR3 region: CASRTGGVTEAFF. In DNA, the CDR3 is TGTGCCAGCAGGACAGGGGGGGTGACTGAAGCTTTCTTT.

The chain has TRBV5-4 and TRBJ1-4, with D perhaps TRBD1 (6 bases). CDR1 is SGHNT and CDR2 is YYREEE in the germline V gene (reference sequence). This CDR3 has 14 residues. Trimming cost V 0 bases and J 8 bases, with 11 bases left between them. The CDR3 loop is CASSLEPRGEKLFF. The CDR3, as DNA: TGTGCCAGCAGCTTGGAGCCCAGGGGAGAAAAACTGTTTTTT.

The V gene is TRBV4-2, the J gene TRBJ1-6; D is possibly TRBD1 (5 bases). Germline CDR1 and CDR2: LGHNA and YNFKEQ. Trimming cost V 0 bases and J 5 bases, with 11 bases left between them. The CDR3 contains 16 residues. CDR3: CASSQDRARDNSPLHF. DNA of the CDR3: TGTGCCAGCAGCCAAGATCGGGCCAGGGATAATTCACCCCTCCACTTT.